These 19 T cell receptor beta chains share one sample of origin, sequenced in a study of T cell changes during pregnancy in multiple sclerosis. The assay was immunoSEQ multiplex PCR, and TCRdb's table has in-frame clones only and misses some. The sample shows roughly 80,000 clones, approximately 94% of them seen only once. This material consisted of peripheral blood, taken after pregnancy. These receptors were taken from a female donor in good health, enrolled as a control in a pregnancy study.

This chain connects TRBV29-1 to TRBJ2-7, with a tentative D call TRBD1 (5 bases). Looked up from germline, CDR1 is SQVTM and CDR2 is ANQGSEA. CDR3 size: 14 residues. Trimming pared 0 bases from V and 5 bases from J, leaving 14 bases between. The CDR3, as DNA: TGCAGCGTTGAAGAGGTTAGGCAGGGAAACGAGCAGTACTTC. Encoded protein: CSVEEVRQGNEQYF.

This chain joins TRBV9 and TRBJ2-3; 10 bases are a match to TRBD2. Germline-derived CDR1 and CDR2 are SGDLS and YYNGEE. The V gene end was trimmed by 7 bases and the J gene end by 3 bases; junction bases not matched to a gene: 5. CDR3 length: 14 residues. The chain's CDR3 is CASSSSGRTDTQYF. In DNA form, the CDR3 reads TGTGCCAGCTCCTCTAGCGGGAGAACAGATACGCAGTATTTT.

This chain links TRBV6-5 with TRBJ1-2; 8 bases are shared with TRBD1. CDR1 is MNHEY, CDR2 SVGAGI, per germline. Trimming cost V 0 bases and J 2 bases; bases outside gene matches: 5. This CDR3 is 16 amino acids long. CDR3 loop: CASSYSRAGGNYGYTF. CDR3 DNA sequence: TGTGCCAGCAGTTACTCGAGGGCAGGGGGCAACTATGGCTACACCTTC.

The V and J genes are TRBV10-3 and TRBJ2-5; TRBD2 might be the D (6 bases). The V gene lost 3 bases and the J gene lost 5 bases, with 13 bases spanning the gap. Germline-derived CDR1 and CDR2 are ENHRY and SYGVKD. The CDR3 length is 14 residues. DNA of the CDR3: TGTGCCATCAGTGATTCGACGGGAGAGGAGACCCAGTACTTC. Protein product: CAISDSTGEETQYF.

Concerning this clone: A junction boundary mismatches the germline segment, possibly from a read error. Other DNA sequences from this sample encode an identical CDR3 as well. The chain couples TRBV7-9 to TRBJ1-2; 7 nucleotides agree with TRBD1. The CDR3 contains 16 residues. Per germline, CDR1 SEHNR and CDR2 FQNEAQ (reference sequence). The CDR3 DNA reads TGTGCCAGCAGCTTGTTCGAGACAGGGAACCGCTATGGATACACCTTC. It specifies CASSLFETGNRYGYTF. Full variable domain (missing parts from reference TRBV7-9 and TRBJ1-2): DTGVSQNPRHKITKRGQNVTFRCDPISEHNRLYWYRQTLGQGPEFLTYFQNEAQLEKSRLLSDRFSAERPKGSFSTLEIQRTEQGDSAMYLCASSLFETGNRYGYTFGSGTRLTVV.

J is TRBJ1-3 and V is TRBV5-5, with TRBD1 matching over 8 bases. The CDR3 runs to 15 residues. Unmatched junction bases numbered 3, after V lost 4 bases and J lost 0 bases. The V gene's germline CDR1 is SGHKS and CDR2 YYEKEE (reference sequence). The CDR3 region is CASSHTGGSGNTIYF. The CDR3 DNA follows: TGTGCCAGCAGCCACACAGGGGGCTCTGGAAACACCATATATTTT.

The chain uses TRBV2 and TRBJ2-7; 7 bases line up with TRBD2. J gave up 3 bases and V 7 bases, and 9 bases lay outside the gene matches. There are 14 residues in the CDR3. The germline V gene encodes CDR1 SNHLY and CDR2 FYNNEI. Written as DNA, the CDR3 is TGTGCCAGCACTCGGGGCGGGAGTCTCTACGAGCAGTACTTC. Amino acid sequence: CASTRGGSLYEQYF.

A single count supports this clone. V and J are TRBV9 and TRBJ2-7, with D maybe TRBD1 (5 bases). The CDR3 consists of 13 residues. CDR1 and CDR2 from the germline V gene are SGDLS and YYNGEE. Trimming removed 8 bases at V and 0 bases at J, with 12 bases between. CDR3 amino acids: CASRTSDSYEQYF. In DNA form, the CDR3 reads TGTGCCAGTAGGACATCGGACTCCTACGAGCAGTACTTC.

The gene calls are TRBV28 and TRBJ2-1, with TRBD1 identical over 10 bases. Germline trimming cut 4 bases from V and 2 bases from J; bases unmatched to any gene: 14. The CDR3 loop spans 19 amino acids. Germline CDR1 MDHEN, CDR2 SYDVKM. The CDR3 DNA reads TGTGCCAGCAGTTACCCGGGACAGGGGAACGATGGTCCCTACAATGAGCAGTTCTTC. Protein: CASSYPGQGNDGPYNEQFF.

A single count supports this clone. The V gene is TRBV9, the J gene TRBJ2-3; D is unclear. The CDR3 length is 16 residues. Trimming removed 3 bases from V and 2 bases from J, with 16 bases in between. Germline-derived CDR1 and CDR2 are SGDLS and YYNGEE. The CDR3 is CASSARVQSITDTQYF. CDR3 sequence (DNA): TGTGCCAGCAGCGCCCGCGTACAGTCCATCACAGATACGCAGTATTTT.

The CDR3 loop reads CASQRERSYNEQFF. DNA of the CDR3: TGTGCCAGCCAACGGGAGAGGTCCTACAATGAGCAGTTCTTC. The rearrangement links TRBV11-2 to TRBJ2-1, with D possibly matching TRBD2 (6 bases). The CDR3 is 14 residues long. Trimming stripped 8 bases from V and 1 base from J, with 12 bases between. Germline CDR1 SGHAT, CDR2 FQNNGV. Full variable domain (outside the CDR3, taken from reference TRBV11-2 and TRBJ2-1): EAGVAQSPRYKIIEKRQSVAFWCNPISGHATLYWYQQILGQGPKLLIQFQNNGVVDDSQLPKDRFSAERLKGVDSTLKIQPAKLEDSAVYLCASQRERSYNEQFFGPGTRLTVL.

The rearrangement links TRBV6-6 to TRBJ2-1, with D perhaps TRBD2 (5 bases). The CDR3 has 13 residues. CDR1 and CDR2 from the germline V gene are MNHNY and SVGAGI (reference sequence). V lost 2 bases, J lost 9 bases, and 11 bases lay in between. DNA for the CDR3: TGTGCCAGCAGTTACGGACCGCGGGTTGAGCAGTTCTTC. It encodes CASSYGPRVEQFF.

The rearrangement joins TRBV7-2 to TRBJ2-7; 11 nucleotides line up with TRBD1. Germline CDR1 and CDR2: SGHTA and FQGNSA. Trimming at V came to 1 base and at J to 1 base, leaving 6 bases not matched to a gene. The CDR3 extends over 17 amino acids. The CDR3 region is CASSLGTGGKRSYEQYF. CDR3 nucleotide sequence: TGTGCCAGCAGCTTAGGGACAGGGGGCAAGAGATCCTACGAGCAGTACTTC.

The chain has TRBV29-1 and TRBJ2-7, with D hard to call. This CDR3 is built from 16 residues. The germline CDR1 and CDR2 sequences are SQVTM and ANQGSEA. V lost 0 bases to trimming and J lost 1 base, with 16 bases between them. CDR3 in amino acids: CSVEDRVTGLSYEQYF. The CDR3 bases are TGCAGCGTTGAAGATCGAGTGACTGGCCTTTCCTACGAGCAGTACTTC.

The gene calls are TRBV19 and TRBJ1-2; weak D call: TRBD1 (5 bases). The germline gives CDR1 LNHDA, CDR2 SQIVND (reference sequence). CDR3 length equals 12 residues. Trimming removed 3 bases at V and 10 bases at J, with 12 bases between. Here the CDR3 reads CASSMTAFFYTF. The CDR3 DNA sequence: TGTGCCAGTAGTATGACAGCCTTTTTCTACACCTTC.

V usage is TRBV5-8 and J usage is TRBJ2-1; TRBD2 matches 11 bases. V gave up 0 bases and J gave up 7 bases; unmatched junction bases: 6. Germline CDR1 and CDR2: SGHTS and YDEGEE. This CDR3 is 16 amino acids long. In nucleotides, the CDR3 is TGTGCCAGCAGCTTGGCGCCTAGCGGGGGGAGGAATGAGCAGTTCTTC. Translated, it gives CASSLAPSGGRNEQFF.

The genes are TRBV9 and TRBJ2-3, with 10 positions matching TRBD2. Germline V gives CDR1 SGDLS, CDR2 YYNGEE. The CDR3 consists of 15 residues. J was trimmed by 1 base and V by 7 bases; bases with no gene match: 6. This CDR3 is CASRRLAGGTDTQYF. CDR3 nucleotide sequence: TGTGCCAGCCGCCGGCTAGCGGGAGGCACAGATACGCAGTATTTT.

The chain employs TRBV7-9 and TRBJ2-1; 8 nucleotides align to TRBD2. The CDR3 has 14 amino acids. Germline V gene sequence: CDR1 SEHNR, CDR2 FQNEAQ (reference sequence). After removal of 6 bases from V and 4 bases from J, the junction contained 5 bases not matched to a gene. The CDR3 DNA reads as TGTGCCAGCAGGAGCGGGGGCATATACAATGAGCAGTTCTTC. Residues: CASRSGGIYNEQFF. Full variable domain (remainder filled in from reference TRBV7-9 and TRBJ2-1): DTGVSQNPRHKITKRGQNVTFRCDPISEHNRLYWYRQTLGQGPEFLTYFQNEAQLEKSRLLSDRFSAERPKGSFSTLEIQRTEQGDSAMYLCASRSGGIYNEQFFGPGTRLTVL.

V usage is TRBV27 and J usage is TRBJ1-2; TRBD1 matches at 7 bases. This CDR3 is 13 amino acids long. V lost 5 bases, J lost 4 bases, and 4 bases stayed unmatched. Germline CDR1 MNHEY, CDR2 SMNVEV (reference sequence). The DNA of the CDR3 is TGTGCCAGCAGTCAATCAGGGGGCTATGGCTACACCTTC. Translation: CASSQSGGYGYTF.